This passage covers 30 T cell receptor beta chains from one sample sequenced in a study of cytomegalovirus exposure and HLA in healthy donors. The PCR contained 60 Vbeta and 13 Jbeta primers. Libraries were prepared by immunoSEQ multiplex PCR; TCRdb keeps only in-frame clonotypes and omits some of them. The sample holds some 77,000 clones, 70% to 80% seen once. What was sequenced was PBMCs. These TCRs come from a woman aged 45-65 years in good health and CMV-seropositive.

The genes are TRBV5-1 and TRBJ2-1; 9 positions agree with TRBD2. Germline V gene lookup returns CDR1 SGHRS and CDR2 YFSETQ. V trimming: 4 bases; J trimming: 8 bases; junction bases outside the gene matches: 16. The CDR3 sequence is 17 residues long. CDR3 sequence reads: CASSTDGAGGGWDEQFF. The CDR3, as DNA: TGCGCCAGCAGCACCGACGGCGCGGGAGGGGGCTGGGATGAGCAGTTCTTC.

The V and J genes are TRBV5-5 and TRBJ1-5; no reliable D call. Trimming took off 4 bases at V and 3 bases at J, with 14 bases between the two ends. The V gene's germline CDR1 is SGHKS and CDR2 YYEKEE (reference sequence). The CDR3 loop spans 15 amino acids. CDR3 sequence reads: CASSHDLTINQPQHF. Written as DNA, the CDR3 is TGTGCCAGCAGCCACGACCTCACTATCAATCAGCCCCAGCATTTT.

The J gene is TRBJ1-4, the V gene TRBV6-5; D unresolved. Germline V gene lookup returns CDR1 MNHEY and CDR2 SVGAGI. V shed 8 bases and J shed 4 bases, with 11 bases lying between them. CDR3 length equals 13 residues. CDR3 coding DNA: TGTGCCAGCCTTGCTGCAGATAATGAAAAACTGTTTTTT. Translating it yields CASLAADNEKLFF.

This chain connects TRBV6-1 to TRBJ1-3; perhaps TRBD1 as D (6 bases). The CDR3 length is 13 residues. V lost 10 bases, J lost 9 bases, and 19 bases lay in between. Germline CDR1 reads MNHNS; CDR2 reads SASEGT. CDR3 loop: CATTEQGGGTIYF. As DNA, the CDR3 is TGTGCCACCACTGAGCAGGGAGGGGGCACCATATATTTT.

This rearrangement joins TRBV7-9 to TRBJ2-3, with D possibly being TRBD2 (5 bases). There are 14 residues in the CDR3. The germline V gene encodes CDR1 SEHNR and CDR2 FQNEAQ (reference sequence). The V gene lost 1 base and the J gene lost 3 bases, with 8 bases spanning the gap. CDR3: CASSLDGGTDTQYF. In DNA, the CDR3 is TGTGCCAGCAGCTTAGATGGAGGAACAGATACGCAGTATTTT.

The chain uses TRBV25-1 and TRBJ2-5, with TRBD1 identical over 7 bases. Germline V gives CDR1 MGHDK, CDR2 SYGVNS. The trim removed 4 bases at V and 1 base at J, leaving 6 bases unmatched. The CDR3 length is 15 residues. The CDR3 sequence: CASSGSRDSQETQYF. Written as DNA, the CDR3 is TGTGCCAGCAGTGGCTCCCGGGACAGCCAAGAGACCCAGTACTTC.

The chain couples TRBV5-1 to TRBJ1-1; D might be TRBD1 (5 bases). Germline V gives CDR1 SGHRS, CDR2 YFSETQ. V was trimmed by 7 bases and J by 2 bases, leaving 15 bases between them. CDR3 length equals 14 residues. CDR3 protein: CASQGQGLNTEAFF. The CDR3 DNA follows: TGCGCCAGCCAGGGTCAGGGCCTAAACACTGAAGCTTTCTTT. The full variable domain, completed using reference TRBV5-1 and TRBJ1-1, is KAGVTQTPRYLIKTRGQQVTLSCSPISGHRSVSWYQQTPGQGLQFLFEYFSETQRNKGNFPGRFSGRQFSNSRSEMNVSTLELGDSALYLCASQGQGLNTEAFFGQGTRLTVV.

The genes are TRBV10-3 and TRBJ1-1; tentative D call: TRBD1 (5 bases). Trimming left V 0 bases short and J 3 bases short, with 8 bases between. In germline, CDR1 is ENHRY, CDR2 SYGVKD. This CDR3 is built from 14 residues. The CDR3 DNA is TGTGCCATCAGTGAGTCGACGGGGGACACTGAAGCTTTCTTT. Protein product: CAISESTGDTEAFF.

The gene calls are TRBV7-2 and TRBJ1-1, with TRBD1 matching over 7 bases. Looked up from germline, CDR1 is SGHTA and CDR2 is FQGNSA. This CDR3 has 13 amino acids. After removal of 5 bases from V and 7 bases from J, the junction contained 7 bases not matched to a gene. The CDR3 reads CASSKQGFGEAFF. For the CDR3, the DNA is TGTGCCAGCAGCAAACAGGGGTTCGGTGAAGCTTTCTTT. Looking up the rest from reference TRBV7-2 and TRBJ1-1 gives the full variable domain: GAGVSQSPSNKVTEKGKDVELRCDPISGHTALYWYRQSLGQGLEFLIYFQGNSAPDKSGLPSDRFSAERTGGSVSTLTIQRTQQEDSAVYLCASSKQGFGEAFFGQGTRLTVV.

This chain uses TRBV5-5 with TRBJ1-1; 8 bases fit TRBD1. This CDR3 has 14 amino acids. The germline gives CDR1 SGHKS, CDR2 YYEKEE (reference sequence). After removal of 4 bases from V and 2 bases from J, the junction contained 4 bases not matched to a gene. The chain's CDR3 is CASSPGQANTEAFF. The CDR3 DNA follows: TGTGCCAGCAGCCCGGGACAGGCTAACACTGAAGCTTTCTTT.

The chain links TRBV18 to TRBJ2-2; tentative D call: TRBD2 (6 bases). The CDR3 has 15 amino acids. V was clipped by 2 bases and J by 5 bases, with 12 bases between them. Germline V gene sequence: CDR1 KGHSH, CDR2 LQKENI. CDR3: CASSPSQGGTGELFF. The CDR3 nucleotides are TGTGCCAGCTCACCATCGCAGGGAGGTACCGGGGAGCTGTTTTTT.

The genes are TRBV10-2 and TRBJ2-2, with D tentatively TRBD2 (6 bases). CDR1 and CDR2 from the germline V gene are WSHSY and SAAADI. V dropped 2 bases and J dropped 1 base, with 8 bases sitting between them. The CDR3 spans 15 residues. The CDR3 DNA reads TGCGCCAGCAGTGAGACGGGACTGAACACCGGGGAGCTGTTTTTT. Translated: CASSETGLNTGELFF.

J is TRBJ2-6 and V is TRBV5-8, with D perhaps matching TRBD1 (5 bases). The V gene lost 0 bases and the J gene lost 0 bases, with 13 bases spanning the gap. Germline CDR1 and CDR2: SGHTS and YDEGEE. The CDR3 covers 18 residues. CDR3 sequence: CASSLEAGFSSGANVLTF. The CDR3 nucleotides are TGTGCCAGCAGCTTGGAGGCAGGGTTTAGCTCTGGGGCCAACGTCCTGACTTTC.

The chain links TRBV5-4 to TRBJ2-1; TRBD2 agrees at 7 bases. The CDR3 consists of 15 residues. The germline gives CDR1 SGHNT, CDR2 YYREEE (reference sequence). The V and J ends lost 1 base and 7 bases, in that order; junction bases with no gene match: 8. CDR3 bases: TGTGCCAGCAGCTTGAGGCGGGGGATTGGGAATGAGCAGTTCTTC. This sequence encodes CASSLRRGIGNEQFF. Looking up the rest from reference TRBV5-4 and TRBJ2-1 gives the full variable domain: ETGVTQSPTHLIKTRGQQVTLRCSSQSGHNTVSWYQQALGQGPQFIFQYYREEENGRGNFPPRFSGLQFPNYSSELNVNALELDDSALYLCASSLRRGIGNEQFFGPGTRLTVL.

Concerning this clone itself: Sequence at one end of the junction differs from germline and may be a read error. J is TRBJ2-1 and V is TRBV7-7; 10 bases match TRBD2. Germline V gene lookup returns CDR1 SSHAT and CDR2 FNYEAQ (reference sequence). This CDR3 has 13 amino acids. CDR3 residues: CASSLLAGAEQFF. The CDR3 nucleotides read TGTGCTAGCAGCCTTCTAGCGGGAGCTGAGCAGTTCTTC.

The sample holds a few counts of this clone. The rearrangement joins TRBV29-1 to TRBJ2-2, with 8 bases fitting TRBD2. This CDR3 has 16 amino acids. CDR1 SQVTM and CDR2 ANQGSEA come from the germline V gene. V shed 0 bases, J shed 5 bases, and the junction held 8 bases outside the gene matches. Here the CDR3 reads CSVEDPGRGSTGELFF. For the CDR3, the DNA is TGCAGCGTTGAAGACCCCGGGAGGGGATCGACCGGGGAGCTGTTTTTT.

The rearrangement joins TRBV30 to TRBJ2-7, with D perhaps matching TRBD1 (6 bases). The CDR3 has 12 amino acids. Germline V lookup: CDR1 GTSNPN, CDR2 SVGIG (reference sequence). The ends were cut back, 1 base at V and 6 bases at J, with 10 bases in the middle. This CDR3 is CAWSGQALEQYF. In nucleotides, the CDR3 is TGTGCCTGGAGTGGACAGGCCCTCGAGCAGTACTTC.

The chain is built from TRBV11-1 and TRBJ2-3; tentatively, D is TRBD1 (5 bases). Trimming took 2 bases from V and 4 from J, leaving 13 bases between them. This CDR3 has 15 residues. Germline CDR1 reads SGHAT; CDR2 reads FQDESV (reference sequence). The CDR3 reads CASSLRAGIPDTQYF. Written as DNA, the CDR3 is TGTGCCAGCAGCTTACGGGCAGGGATCCCAGATACGCAGTATTTT.

The chain has TRBV2 and TRBJ1-6, with D possibly TRBD1 on 6 matching bases. The CDR3 sequence is 16 residues long. Trimming shortened V by 6 bases and J by 9 bases, and 21 bases separated the two germline ends. Germline lookup yields CDR1 SNHLY and CDR2 FYNNEI. The DNA for the CDR3 is TGTGCCAGCAGACCCACCGGGACAACATATCGTTCACCCCTCCACTTT. It is translated as CASRPTGTTYRSPLHF.

The chain couples TRBV7-9 to TRBJ2-3; tentative D call: TRBD1 (5 bases). The germline gives CDR1 SEHNR, CDR2 FQNEAQ (reference sequence). V dropped 0 bases and J dropped 2 bases, with 15 bases sitting between them. This CDR3 has 17 amino acids. The CDR3 is CASSLASGLPDTDTQYF. The CDR3 nucleotides are TGTGCCAGCAGCTTAGCGTCAGGGCTACCTGACACAGATACGCAGTATTTT.

The CDR3 region has the DNA TGCGCCAGCAGCTTAGGGGGGGCGGGGGACACTGAAGCTTTCTTT. It is translated as CASSLGGAGDTEAFF. The chain is built from TRBV5-1 and TRBJ1-1, with D possibly being TRBD1 (6 bases). In germline, CDR1 is SGHRS, CDR2 YFSETQ. The CDR3 length is 15 residues. Trimming left V 2 bases short and J 3 bases short, with 14 bases between.

This clone was recorded only once. The V call is TRBV30, the J call TRBJ1-3, with 9 bases lining up with TRBD1. The length of the CDR3 is 13 residues. Germline V gene data show CDR1 as GTSNPN and CDR2 as SVGIG (reference sequence). Losses at the gene ends were 5 bases for V and 5 bases for J; bases not matched to a gene: 4. CDR3 nucleotide sequence: TGTGCCTGGGGCACAGGGGGCCGAAACACCATATATTTT. This codes for CAWGTGGRNTIYF.

The chain employs TRBV7-2 and TRBJ1-1; 8 bases are a match to TRBD1. There are 14 residues in the CDR3. After removal of 6 bases from V and 11 bases from J, the junction contained 14 bases not matched to a gene. Germline loops: CDR1 SGHTA, CDR2 FQGNSA. The CDR3: CASSGGQALGRAFF. The CDR3 nucleotides read TGTGCCAGCAGTGGGGGACAGGCTCTGGGTAGGGCTTTCTTT. Supplemented by reference TRBV7-2 and TRBJ1-1, the full variable domain reads GAGVSQSPSNKVTEKGKDVELRCDPISGHTALYWYRQSLGQGLEFLIYFQGNSAPDKSGLPSDRFSAERTGGSVSTLTIQRTQQEDSAVYLCASSGGQALGRAFFGQGTRLTVV.

This rearrangement joins TRBV11-2 to TRBJ2-7, with TRBD1 matching 11 bases. Per germline, CDR1 SGHAT and CDR2 FQNNGV. The J segment lost 2 bases and the V segment lost 7 bases, leaving 7 bases of the junction unmatched. This CDR3 is 15 amino acids long. CDR3 bases: TGTGCCAGCATGCCGGGACAGGGGGTGGCCTACGAGCAGTACTTC. Encoded protein: CASMPGQGVAYEQYF.

This chain joins TRBV5-1 and TRBJ2-5, with no clear D. Trimming removed 0 bases at V and 4 bases at J, with 4 bases between. Germline lookup yields CDR1 SGHRS and CDR2 YFSETQ. The CDR3 spans 12 residues. DNA of the CDR3: TGCGCCAGCAGCTTGGATCGAGAGACCCAGTACTTC. This sequence encodes CASSLDRETQYF.

The chain couples TRBV4-1 to TRBJ2-5, with D uncertain. V was trimmed by 1 base and J by 5 bases, leaving 8 bases between them. Germline V CDR1 and CDR2: MGHRA, YSYEKL. CDR3 length: 13 amino acids. DNA of the CDR3: TGCGCCAGCAGCCAAGCAGGTGCGGAGACCCAGTACTTC. Its protein product is CASSQAGAETQYF.

On this clone: An end of the junction does not agree with germline; a read error may underlie this. The genes are TRBV11-2 and TRBJ1-3; tentative D call: TRBD1 (6 bases). The CDR3 is made up of 14 amino acids. Per the germline V gene, CDR1 is SGHAT and CDR2 is FQNNGV. The chain's CDR3 is CASSLATGGDTIYF. CDR3 coding DNA: TGTGCCAGCAGCTTAGCGACAGGTGGAGACACCATATATTTT.

The rearrangement uses TRBV4-1 and TRBJ2-3, with D unresolved. CDR3 length equals 13 residues. In germline, CDR1 is MGHRA, CDR2 YSYEKL. Trimming shortened V by 5 bases and J by 5 bases, and 11 bases separated the two germline ends. CDR3 nucleotide sequence: TGCGCCAGCAGCAATTTCCGAGAAGATACGCAGTATTTT. Its translation is CASSNFREDTQYF.

The genes are TRBV5-8 and TRBJ2-5; D may be TRBD2 (6 bases). V was cut by 1 base and J by 4 bases, with 8 bases left in between. The CDR3 sequence is 13 residues long. The germline V gene encodes CDR1 SGHTS and CDR2 YDEGEE. In nucleotides, the CDR3 is TGTGCCAGCAGCTTGCAGGGAGGAGAGACCCAGTACTTC. Translation: CASSLQGGETQYF.

This chain links TRBV30 with TRBJ1-5; D not certain. The CDR3 is made up of 15 amino acids. CDR1 GTSNPN and CDR2 SVGIG come from the germline V gene (reference sequence). V lost 4 bases and J 2 bases, leaving 15 bases between the germline ends. The CDR3 protein is CAWTPDPRGNQPQHF. The CDR3 DNA sequence: TGTGCCTGGACCCCCGATCCTAGAGGCAATCAGCCCCAGCATTTT.